This T cell receptor beta chain is from a study of cytomegalovirus exposure and HLA in healthy donors. CDR3 length equals 14 residues. CDR1 is KGHSH and CDR2 is LQKENI in the germline V gene. The V segment lost 4 bases and the J segment 3 bases; nucleotides outside the gene matches: 3. PCR was performed using 60 Vbeta and 13 Jbeta primers. Sequencing used immunoSEQ multiplex PCR; TCRdb keeps in-frame clones, though not all of them. The sample includes 200,000 to 300,000 clones, 70% to 90% of them seen just once. Sequences were obtained from PBMCs. The chain is built from TRBV18 and TRBJ2-3, with 8 bases matching TRBD1. The origin of this receptor is a woman between 55 and 75 years old in good health and CMV-seropositive. DNA of the CDR3: TGTGCCAGCTCACGAACAGGGGGAACAGATACGCAGTATTTT. Residues: CASSRTGGTDTQYF.